This TCR beta chain derives from a study of early T cells in non-severe SARS-CoV-2 infection. Germline CDR1 is SGHRS and CDR2 is YFSETQ. The length of the CDR3 is 14 residues. V gave up 3 bases and J gave up 2 bases, with 9 bases separating them. TCRdb reprocessed the 5' RACE reads via MiXCR and lists one record per CDR3 protein. The sample has tens of thousands of distinct CDR3 sequences, around 20% seen once. This material consisted of whole blood, taken at baseline. The chain combines TRBV5-1 with TRBJ1-5, with D possibly TRBD1 on 6 matching bases. The clonotype was recovered from an adult who was a healthcare worker with PCR-confirmed SARS-CoV-2 infection or an uninfected control (not recorded which). CDR3 bases: TGCGCCAGCAGCTCGGCAGGGGGCAATCAGCCCCAGCATTTT. It specifies CASSSAGGNQPQHF. The complete variable domain, with remaining parts taken from reference TRBV5-1 and TRBJ1-5, reads KAGVTQTPRYLIKTRGQQVTLSCSPISGHRSVSWYQQTPGQGLQFLFEYFSETQRNKGNFPGRFSGRQFSNSRSEMNVSTLELGDSALYLCASSSAGGNQPQHFGDGTRLSIL.